This T cell receptor beta chain stems from a study of cytomegalovirus exposure and HLA in healthy donors. The donors were members of the validation cohort comprising over a hundred subjects, separate from the roughly 640-subject first cohort. Trimming cost V 0 bases and J 3 bases; bases outside gene matches: 2. The germline CDR1 and CDR2 sequences are SGHNT and YYREEE (reference sequence). CDR3 length equals 15 residues. Regarding this clone: Its specificity is not known.

Sequencing used immunoSEQ multiplex PCR; TCRdb keeps in-frame clones, though not all of them. The data contain about 160,000 clones, around 96% of them seen just once; the ten biggest clones take up about 0.94%. Study-level results: The investigators catalogued 150 or so TCR beta chains as cytomegalovirus-associated. Cytomegalovirus status, reportedly, was diagnosed with high specificity and sensitivity by the classifier.

Sequencing was done on a sample of PBMCs. The TCR was taken from a woman younger than 35 in good health and CMV-seronegative. The chain combines TRBV5-4 with TRBJ2-7; TRBD1 aligns across 11 bases. The DNA for the CDR3 is TGTGCCAGCAGCTTGGGGGACAGGGGGATCTACGAGCAGTACTTC. Amino acid sequence: CASSLGDRGIYEQYF.